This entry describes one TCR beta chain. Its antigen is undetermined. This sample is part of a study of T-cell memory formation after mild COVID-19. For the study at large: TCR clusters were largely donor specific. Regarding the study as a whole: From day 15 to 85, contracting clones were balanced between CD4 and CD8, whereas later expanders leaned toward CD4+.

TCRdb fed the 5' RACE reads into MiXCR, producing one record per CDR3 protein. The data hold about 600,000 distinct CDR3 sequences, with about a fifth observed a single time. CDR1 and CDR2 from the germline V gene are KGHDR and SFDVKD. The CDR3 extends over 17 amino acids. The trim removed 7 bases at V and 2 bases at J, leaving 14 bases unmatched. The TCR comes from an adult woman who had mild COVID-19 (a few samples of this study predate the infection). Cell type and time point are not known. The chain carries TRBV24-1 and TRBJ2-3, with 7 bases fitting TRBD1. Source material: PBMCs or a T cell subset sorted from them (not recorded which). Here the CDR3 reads CATRGPTGTAYTDTQYF. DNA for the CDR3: TGTGCCACCAGGGGACCCACCGGGACAGCTTACACAGATACGCAGTATTTT.